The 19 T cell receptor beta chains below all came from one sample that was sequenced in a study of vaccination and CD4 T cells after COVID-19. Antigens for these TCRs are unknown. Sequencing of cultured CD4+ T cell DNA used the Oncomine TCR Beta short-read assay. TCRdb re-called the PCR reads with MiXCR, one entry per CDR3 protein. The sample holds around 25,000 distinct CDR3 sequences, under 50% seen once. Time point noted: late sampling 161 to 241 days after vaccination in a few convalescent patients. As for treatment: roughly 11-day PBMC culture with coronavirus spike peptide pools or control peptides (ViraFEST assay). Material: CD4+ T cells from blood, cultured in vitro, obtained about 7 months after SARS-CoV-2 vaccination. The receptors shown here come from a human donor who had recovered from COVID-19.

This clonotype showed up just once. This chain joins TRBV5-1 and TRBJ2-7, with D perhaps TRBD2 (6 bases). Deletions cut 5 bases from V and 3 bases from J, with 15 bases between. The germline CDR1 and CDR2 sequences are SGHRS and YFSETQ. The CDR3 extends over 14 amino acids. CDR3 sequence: CASRIPGDYYEQYF. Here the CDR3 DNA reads TGCGCCAGCAGGATTCCGGGAGATTACTACGAGCAGTACTTC.

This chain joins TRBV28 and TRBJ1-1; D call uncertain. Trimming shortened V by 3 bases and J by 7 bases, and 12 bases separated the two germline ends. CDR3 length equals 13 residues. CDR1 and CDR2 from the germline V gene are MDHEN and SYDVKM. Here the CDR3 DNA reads TGTGCCAGCAGTTTGCTGTCCGGGTATGAAGCTTTCTTT. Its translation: CASSLLSGYEAFF.

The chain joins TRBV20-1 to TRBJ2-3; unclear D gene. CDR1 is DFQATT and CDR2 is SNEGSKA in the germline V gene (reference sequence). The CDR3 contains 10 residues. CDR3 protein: CSVYADTQYF. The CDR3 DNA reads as TGCAGCGTCTACGCAGATACGCAGTATTTT.

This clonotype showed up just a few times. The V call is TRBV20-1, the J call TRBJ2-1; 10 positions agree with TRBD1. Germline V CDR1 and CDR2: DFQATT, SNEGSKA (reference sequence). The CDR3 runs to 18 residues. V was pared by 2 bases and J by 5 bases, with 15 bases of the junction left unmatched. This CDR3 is CSARPPSGQGVKDNEQFF. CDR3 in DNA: TGCAGTGCTAGACCCCCTAGCGGACAGGGGGTTAAGGACAATGAGCAGTTCTTC.

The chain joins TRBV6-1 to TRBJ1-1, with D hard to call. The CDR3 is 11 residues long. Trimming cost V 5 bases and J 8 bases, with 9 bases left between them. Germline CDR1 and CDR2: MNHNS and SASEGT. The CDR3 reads CASSNPREAFF. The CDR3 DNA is TGTGCCAGCAGTAACCCCCGGGAAGCTTTCTTT.

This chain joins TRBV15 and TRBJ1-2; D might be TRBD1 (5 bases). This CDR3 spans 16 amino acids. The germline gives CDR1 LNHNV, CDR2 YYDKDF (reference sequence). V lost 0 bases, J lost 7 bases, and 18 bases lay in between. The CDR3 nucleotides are TGTGCCACCAGCAGAGATAGGTTGGGGGTCGGATCTGGCTACACCTTC. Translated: CATSRDRLGVGSGYTF. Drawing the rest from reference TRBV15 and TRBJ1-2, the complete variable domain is DAMVIQNPRYQVTQFGKPVTLSCSQTLNHNVMYWYQQKSSQAPKLLFHYYDKDFNNEADTPDNFQSRRPNTSFCFLDIRSPGLGDTAMYLCATSRDRLGVGSGYTFGSGTRLTVV.

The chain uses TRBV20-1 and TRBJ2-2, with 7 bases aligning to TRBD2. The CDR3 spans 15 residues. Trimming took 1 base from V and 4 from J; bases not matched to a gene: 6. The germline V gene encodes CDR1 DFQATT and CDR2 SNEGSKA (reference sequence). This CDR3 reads CSARASGGRTGELFF. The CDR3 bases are TGCAGTGCTAGAGCTAGCGGAGGTCGCACCGGGGAGCTGTTTTTT.

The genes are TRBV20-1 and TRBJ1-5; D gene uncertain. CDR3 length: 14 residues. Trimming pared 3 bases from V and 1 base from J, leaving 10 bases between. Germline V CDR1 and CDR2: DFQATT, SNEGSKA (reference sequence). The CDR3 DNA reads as TGCAGTGCTAGCGTGGGTCGGAGCAATCAGCCCCAGCATTTT. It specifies CSASVGRSNQPQHF.

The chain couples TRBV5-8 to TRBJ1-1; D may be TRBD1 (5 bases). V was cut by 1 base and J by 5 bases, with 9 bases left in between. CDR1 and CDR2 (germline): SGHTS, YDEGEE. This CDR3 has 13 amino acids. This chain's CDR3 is CASSLRGVTEAFF. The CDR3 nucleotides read TGTGCCAGCAGCTTGCGAGGGGTGACTGAAGCTTTCTTT.

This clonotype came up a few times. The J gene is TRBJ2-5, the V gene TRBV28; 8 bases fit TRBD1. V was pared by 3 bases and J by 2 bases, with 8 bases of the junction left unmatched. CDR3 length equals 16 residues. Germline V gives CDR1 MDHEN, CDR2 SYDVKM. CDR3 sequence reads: CASSFGWTGQQETQYF. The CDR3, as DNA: TGTGCCAGCAGTTTTGGTTGGACAGGGCAACAAGAGACCCAGTACTTC. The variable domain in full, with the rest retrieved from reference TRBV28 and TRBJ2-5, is DVKVTQSSRYLVKRTGEKVFLECVQDMDHENMFWYRQDPGLGLRLIYFSYDVKMKEKGDIPEGYSVSREKKERFSLILESASTNQTSMYLCASSFGWTGQQETQYFGPGTRLLVL.

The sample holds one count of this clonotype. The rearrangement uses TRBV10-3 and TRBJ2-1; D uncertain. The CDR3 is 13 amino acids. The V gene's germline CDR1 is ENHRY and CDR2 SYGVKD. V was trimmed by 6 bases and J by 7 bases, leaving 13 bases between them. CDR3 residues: CAIRAPLGNEQFF. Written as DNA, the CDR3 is TGTGCCATCAGAGCCCCCCTCGGGAATGAGCAGTTCTTC.

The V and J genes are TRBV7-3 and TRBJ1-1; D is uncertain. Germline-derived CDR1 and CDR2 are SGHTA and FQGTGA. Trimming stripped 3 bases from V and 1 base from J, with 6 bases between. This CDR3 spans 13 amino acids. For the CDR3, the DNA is TGTGCCAGCAGCTTTAGTGAGAACACTGAAGCTTTCTTT. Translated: CASSFSENTEAFF.

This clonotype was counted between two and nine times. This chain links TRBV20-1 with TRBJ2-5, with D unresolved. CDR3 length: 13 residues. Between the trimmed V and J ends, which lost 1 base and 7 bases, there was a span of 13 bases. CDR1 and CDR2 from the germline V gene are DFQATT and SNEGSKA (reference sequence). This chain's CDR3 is CSARGPITRTQYF. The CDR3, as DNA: TGCAGTGCTAGAGGCCCCATCACGAGGACCCAGTACTTC.

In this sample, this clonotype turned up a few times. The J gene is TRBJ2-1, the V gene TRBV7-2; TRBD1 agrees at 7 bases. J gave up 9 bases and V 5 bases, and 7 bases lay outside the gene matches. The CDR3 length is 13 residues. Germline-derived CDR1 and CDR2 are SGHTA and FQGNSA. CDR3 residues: CASSVRQGREQFF. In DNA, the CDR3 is TGTGCCAGCAGCGTTCGACAGGGACGTGAGCAGTTCTTC.

CDR3 DNA sequence: TGTGCCAGCAGCTTTCGGGGGATTACCTACGAGCAGTACTTC. Translation: CASSFRGITYEQYF. This sequence joins TRBV7-9 and TRBJ2-7; a weak D match, TRBD2 (6 bases). CDR3 length: 14 amino acids. Trimming stripped 3 bases from V and 2 bases from J, with 11 bases between. Germline lookup yields CDR1 SEHNR and CDR2 FQNEAQ (reference sequence). The whole variable domain, filled in from reference TRBV7-9 and TRBJ2-7, reads DTGVSQNPRHKITKRGQNVTFRCDPISEHNRLYWYRQTLGQGPEFLTYFQNEAQLEKSRLLSDRFSAERPKGSFSTLEIQRTEQGDSAMYLCASSFRGITYEQYFGPGTRLTVT.

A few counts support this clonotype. The CDR3 region is CASSPQGKTFYEQFF. CDR3 sequence (DNA): TGTGCCAGCAGCCCACAGGGGAAGACGTTCTATGAGCAGTTCTTC. J is TRBJ2-1 and V is TRBV7-9, with 7 bases that match TRBD1. The ends lost 5 bases at V and 8 bases at J; junction bases unmatched: 12. CDR1 and CDR2 (germline): SEHNR, FQNEAQ (reference sequence). The CDR3 length is 15 residues.

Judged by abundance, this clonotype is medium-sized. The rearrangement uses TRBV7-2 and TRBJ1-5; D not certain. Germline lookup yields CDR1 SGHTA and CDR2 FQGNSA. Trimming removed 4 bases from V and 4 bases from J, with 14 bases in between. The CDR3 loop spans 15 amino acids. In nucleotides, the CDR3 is TGTGCCAGCAGCTCCCACGGGATGGCGAATCAGCCCCAGCATTTT. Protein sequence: CASSSHGMANQPQHF.

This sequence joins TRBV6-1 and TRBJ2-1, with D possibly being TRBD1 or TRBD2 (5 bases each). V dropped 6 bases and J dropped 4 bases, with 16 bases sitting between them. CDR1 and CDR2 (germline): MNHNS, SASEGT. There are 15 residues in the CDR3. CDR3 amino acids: CASSYGQGEYNEQFF. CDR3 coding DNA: TGTGCCAGCAGCTATGGACAAGGGGAGTACAATGAGCAGTTCTTC.

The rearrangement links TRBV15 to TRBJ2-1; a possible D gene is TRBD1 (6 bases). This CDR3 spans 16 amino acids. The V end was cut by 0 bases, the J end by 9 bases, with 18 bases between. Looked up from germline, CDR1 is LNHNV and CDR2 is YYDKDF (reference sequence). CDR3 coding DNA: TGTGCCACCAGCAGAGATGGGCGGGCCAGGGGTGGTGAGCAGTTCTTC. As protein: CATSRDGRARGGEQFF.